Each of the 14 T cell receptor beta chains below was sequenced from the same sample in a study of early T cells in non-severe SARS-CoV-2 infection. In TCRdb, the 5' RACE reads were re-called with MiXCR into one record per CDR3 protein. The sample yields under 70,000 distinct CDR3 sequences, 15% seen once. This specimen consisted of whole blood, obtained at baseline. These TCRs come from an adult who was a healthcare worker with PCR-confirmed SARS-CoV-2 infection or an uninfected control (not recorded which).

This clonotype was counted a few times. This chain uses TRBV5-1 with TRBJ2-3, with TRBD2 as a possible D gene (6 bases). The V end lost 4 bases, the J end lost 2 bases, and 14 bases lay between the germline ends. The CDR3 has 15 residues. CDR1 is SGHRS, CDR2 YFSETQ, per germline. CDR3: CASSMISGPTDTQYF. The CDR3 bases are TGCGCCAGCAGCATGATCAGCGGGCCCACAGATACGCAGTATTTT. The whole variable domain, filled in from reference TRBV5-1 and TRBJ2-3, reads KAGVTQTPRYLIKTRGQQVTLSCSPISGHRSVSWYQQTPGQGLQFLFEYFSETQRNKGNFPGRFSGRQFSNSRSEMNVSTLELGDSALYLCASSMISGPTDTQYFGPGTRLTVL.

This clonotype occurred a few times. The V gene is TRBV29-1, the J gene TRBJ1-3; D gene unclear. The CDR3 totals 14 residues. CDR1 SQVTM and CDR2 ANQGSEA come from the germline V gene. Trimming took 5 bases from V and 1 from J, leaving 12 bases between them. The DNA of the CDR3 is TGCAGCGTTCACGCTGGTAATTCTGGAAACACCATATATTTT. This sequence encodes CSVHAGNSGNTIYF.

CDR3 nucleotides: TGTGCCAGCAGTTTGTCGGTGGCGGGAGGCGCAGATACGCAGTATTTT. This gives the protein CASSLSVAGGADTQYF. This sequence joins TRBV6-5 and TRBJ2-3; 8 bases align to TRBD2. The V gene's germline CDR1 is MNHEY and CDR2 SVGAGI. Trimming removed 4 bases from V and 4 bases from J; junction bases left unmatched: 10. CDR3 size: 16 residues.

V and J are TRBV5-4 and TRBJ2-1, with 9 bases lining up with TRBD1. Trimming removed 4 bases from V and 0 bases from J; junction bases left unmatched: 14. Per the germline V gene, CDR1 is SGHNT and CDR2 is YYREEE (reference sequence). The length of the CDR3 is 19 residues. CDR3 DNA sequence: TGTGCCAGCAGCCCAGTCCCGGGACAGGGTTCGGGCTCCTACAATGAGCAGTTCTTC. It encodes CASSPVPGQGSGSYNEQFF. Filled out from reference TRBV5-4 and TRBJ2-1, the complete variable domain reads ETGVTQSPTHLIKTRGQQVTLRCSSQSGHNTVSWYQQALGQGPQFIFQYYREEENGRGNFPPRFSGLQFPNYSSELNVNALELDDSALYLCASSPVPGQGSGSYNEQFFGPGTRLTVL.

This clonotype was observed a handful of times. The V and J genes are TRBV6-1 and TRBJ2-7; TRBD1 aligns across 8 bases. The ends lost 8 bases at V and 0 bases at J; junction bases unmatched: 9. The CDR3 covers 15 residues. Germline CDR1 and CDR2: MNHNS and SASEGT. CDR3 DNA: TGTGCCAGCGCTCGGGACAGGACTTACTCCTACGAGCAGTACTTC. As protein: CASARDRTYSYEQYF.

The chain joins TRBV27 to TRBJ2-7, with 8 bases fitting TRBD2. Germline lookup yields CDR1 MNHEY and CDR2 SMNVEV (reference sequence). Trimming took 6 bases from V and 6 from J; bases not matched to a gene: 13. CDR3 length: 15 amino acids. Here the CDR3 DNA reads TGTGCCAGCAGCACTAGCGGTACCTACCCGAGCGAGCAGTACTTC. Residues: CASSTSGTYPSEQYF.

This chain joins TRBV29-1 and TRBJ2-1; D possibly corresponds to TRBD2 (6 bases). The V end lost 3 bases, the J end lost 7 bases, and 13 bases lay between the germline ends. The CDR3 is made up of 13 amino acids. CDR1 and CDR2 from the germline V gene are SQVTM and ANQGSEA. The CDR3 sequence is CSVDGRGSNEQFF. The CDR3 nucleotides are TGCAGCGTTGACGGGCGGGGTTCGAATGAGCAGTTCTTC.

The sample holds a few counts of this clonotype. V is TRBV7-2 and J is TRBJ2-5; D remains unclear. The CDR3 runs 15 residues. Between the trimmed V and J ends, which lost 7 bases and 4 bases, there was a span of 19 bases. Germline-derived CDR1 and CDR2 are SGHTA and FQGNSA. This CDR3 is CASTQQTTTRETQYF. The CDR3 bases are TGTGCCAGCACCCAACAGACAACAACACGAGAGACCCAGTACTTC. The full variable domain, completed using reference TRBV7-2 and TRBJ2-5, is GAGVSQSPSNKVTEKGKDVELRCDPISGHTALYWYRQSLGQGLEFLIYFQGNSAPDKSGLPSDRFSAERTGGSVSTLTIQRTQQEDSAVYLCASTQQTTTRETQYFGPGTRLLVL.

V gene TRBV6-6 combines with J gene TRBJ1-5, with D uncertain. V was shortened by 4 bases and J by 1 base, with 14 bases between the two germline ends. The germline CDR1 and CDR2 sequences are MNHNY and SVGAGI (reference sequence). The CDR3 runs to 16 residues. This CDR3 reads CASSSQVFYSNQPQHF. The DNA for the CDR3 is TGTGCCAGCAGTTCGCAGGTGTTCTACAGCAATCAGCCCCAGCATTTT.

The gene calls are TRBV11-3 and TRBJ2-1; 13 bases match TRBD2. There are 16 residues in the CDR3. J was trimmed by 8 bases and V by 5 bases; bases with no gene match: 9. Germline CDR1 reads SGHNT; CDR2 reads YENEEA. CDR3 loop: CASSRRTSGGADEQFF. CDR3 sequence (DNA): TGTGCCAGCAGCCGCCGCACTAGCGGGGGGGCAGATGAGCAGTTCTTC.

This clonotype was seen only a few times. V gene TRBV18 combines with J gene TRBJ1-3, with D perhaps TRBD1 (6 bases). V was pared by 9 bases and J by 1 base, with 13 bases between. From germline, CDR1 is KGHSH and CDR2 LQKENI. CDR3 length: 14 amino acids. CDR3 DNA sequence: TGTGCCAGTACAGCAGGGGTGTCTGGAAACACCATATATTTT. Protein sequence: CASTAGVSGNTIYF.

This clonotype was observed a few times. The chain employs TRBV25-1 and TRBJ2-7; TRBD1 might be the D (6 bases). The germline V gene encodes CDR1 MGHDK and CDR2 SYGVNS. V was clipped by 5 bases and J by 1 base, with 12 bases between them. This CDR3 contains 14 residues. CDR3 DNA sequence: TGTGCCAGCAGTCCCAAGGGACATTCCTACGAGCAGTACTTC. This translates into CASSPKGHSYEQYF.

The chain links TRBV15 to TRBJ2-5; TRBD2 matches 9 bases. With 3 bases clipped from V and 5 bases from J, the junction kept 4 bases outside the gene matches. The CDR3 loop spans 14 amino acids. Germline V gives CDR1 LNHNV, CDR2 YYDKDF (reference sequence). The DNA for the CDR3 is TGTGCCACCAGCAGTAGCGGGAGTGGGGAGACCCAGTACTTC. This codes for CATSSSGSGETQYF.

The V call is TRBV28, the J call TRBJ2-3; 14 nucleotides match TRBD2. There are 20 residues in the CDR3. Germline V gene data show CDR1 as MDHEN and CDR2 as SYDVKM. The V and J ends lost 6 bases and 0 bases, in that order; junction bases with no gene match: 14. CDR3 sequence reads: CASSPGTSGSPRLSTDTQYF. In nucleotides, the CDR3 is TGTGCCAGCAGCCCAGGGACTAGCGGGAGCCCTCGGCTAAGCACAGATACGCAGTATTTT.